This T cell receptor beta chain stems from a study of T-cell memory formation after mild COVID-19. Concerning this clonotype itself: Its target is unknown.

Germline V lookup: CDR1 MNHNY, CDR2 SVGAGI (reference sequence). The CDR3 runs 14 residues. The ends were cut back, 10 bases at V and 7 bases at J, with 19 bases in the middle. 5'RACE, which relied on constant-segment primers, yielded TCR alpha and TCR beta cDNA libraries carrying sample barcodes and UMIs. TCRdb independently ran MiXCR on the 5' RACE reads; one entry per CDR3 protein. The table has approximately 100,000 distinct CDR3 sequences, 12% seen once; the top ten hold under 30%. Study findings and constraints: A subset of responding clones appeared in pre-infection memory, suggesting cross-reactive memory joined. Day 15 to 85 contracting clones showed balanced CD4/CD8; later expanders leaned CD4+.

The sequenced material came from PBMCs or a T cell subset sorted from them (not recorded which). The receptor's source is an adult woman who had mild COVID-19 (a few samples of this study predate the infection). Cell type and time point are not known. V is TRBV6-6 and J is TRBJ1-4; D unclear. CDR3 protein: CATCWAVRREKLFF. CDR3 in DNA: TGTGCCACCTGTTGGGCGGTACGACGTGAAAAACTGTTTTTT.